The 29 T cell receptor beta chains below all came from one sample that was sequenced in a study of beta chain features in type 1 diabetes. Every isolated RNA sample was fully reverse transcribed, so sequencing captured expressed TCRB transcripts. The method was immunoSEQ multiplex PCR; TCRdb's version includes in-frame clones alone and lacks a portion of them. Of 630,000 or so clones listed, over 13% are singletons. For these receptors, no antigen is known. General observations from the study: TCRB CDR3 length was moderately but significantly reduced in all four CD4+ subsets of Type 1 diabetes patients.

The sequencing sample was made of naive CD4+ T cells from blood. The source is a young man with type 1 diabetes.

This clone was seen more than once but under ten times. The J gene is TRBJ2-3, the V gene TRBV2; TRBD1 is a possible D gene (6 bases). Trimming took off 10 bases at V and 2 bases at J, with 19 bases between the two ends. The CDR3 has 15 residues. CDR1 and CDR2 (germline): SNHLY, FYNNEI. The CDR3 sequence: CATRGVQGTTDTQYF. The CDR3 coding sequence is TGTGCCACTCGGGGAGTCCAGGGGACCACAGATACGCAGTATTTT.

This clone was seen only a few times. The V call is TRBV5-1, the J call TRBJ2-3; D is undetermined. Looked up from germline, CDR1 is SGHRS and CDR2 is YFSETQ. Trimming cost V 0 bases and J 1 base, with 12 bases left between them. CDR3 size: 16 residues. CDR3 sequence: CASSLEGAGRTDTQYF. CDR3 DNA sequence: TGCGCCAGCAGCTTGGAAGGTGCCGGACGCACAGATACGCAGTATTTT.

The rearrangement links TRBV4-1 to TRBJ2-1, with 8 bases aligning to TRBD2. V was clipped by 0 bases and J by 5 bases; unmatched bases: 9. The germline CDR1 and CDR2 sequences are MGHRA and YSYEKL. The CDR3 consists of 17 residues. This CDR3 reads CASSQDPVSGTNNEQFF. Written as DNA, the CDR3 is TGCGCCAGCAGCCAAGATCCGGTTAGCGGGACAAACAATGAGCAGTTCTTC.

This clone appeared a few times. The CDR3 protein is CASSLSGQISNQPQHF. For the CDR3, the DNA is TGTGCCAGCAGCTTGTCGGGGCAGATAAGCAATCAGCCCCAGCATTTT. The genes are TRBV7-2 and TRBJ1-5; possible D gene TRBD1, 5 bases. The germline V gene encodes CDR1 SGHTA and CDR2 FQGNSA. There are 16 residues in the CDR3. Between the trimmed V and J ends, which lost 3 bases and 1 base, there was a span of 13 bases.

This clone was seen only a few times. This chain joins TRBV30 and TRBJ2-2, with D perhaps assigned TRBD1 or TRBD2 (5 bases each). The V end was cut by 5 bases, the J end by 2 bases, with 9 bases between. The CDR3 has 13 amino acids. Per germline, CDR1 GTSNPN and CDR2 SVGIG (reference sequence). The CDR3 loop reads CAWVGDNTGELFF. In nucleotides, the CDR3 is TGTGCCTGGGTCGGGGACAACACCGGGGAGCTGTTTTTT.

There are a few counts of this clone. This sequence joins TRBV18 and TRBJ2-3, with D possibly being TRBD1 (5 bases). Germline CDR1 KGHSH, CDR2 LQKENI. V was shortened by 2 bases and J by 3 bases, with 9 bases between the two germline ends. CDR3 length: 14 residues. The CDR3 loop is CASSPTPGTDTQYF. The DNA of the CDR3 is TGTGCCAGCTCACCAACACCAGGGACAGATACGCAGTATTTT.

CDR3 DNA sequence: TGTGCCACCGGAGATAGGTGGCCACTAGCCAAAAACATTCAGTACTTC. Translating gives CATGDRWPLAKNIQYF. The chain combines TRBV28 with TRBJ2-4; no clear D gene. This CDR3 has 16 residues. CDR1 and CDR2 from the germline V gene are MDHEN and SYDVKM. The V and J ends lost 10 bases and 0 bases respectively, with 19 bases between them.

This clone has only a few counts. The chain joins TRBV30 to TRBJ2-6; D unresolved. V was pared by 7 bases and J by 0 bases, with 10 bases between. The CDR3 spans 14 residues. The germline V gene encodes CDR1 GTSNPN and CDR2 SVGIG (reference sequence). The CDR3 spells CASPGRSGANVLTF. CDR3 sequence (DNA): TGTGCCTCCCCCGGCCGCTCTGGGGCCAACGTCCTGACTTTC.

This clone was found a few times. The J gene is TRBJ2-5, the V gene TRBV5-4, with D perhaps TRBD1 or TRBD2 (5 bases each). With 0 bases removed from V and 2 bases from J, the gap between germline ends came to 14 bases. CDR3 length equals 16 residues. The V gene's germline CDR1 is SGHNT and CDR2 YYREEE (reference sequence). In DNA form, the CDR3 reads TGTGCCAGCAGCTTGGCATTGGGGACGCGACAAGAGACCCAGTACTTC. Translated: CASSLALGTRQETQYF.

The chain combines TRBV7-2 with TRBJ2-2, with 8 bases that match TRBD1. Germline values: CDR1 SGHTA, CDR2 FQGNSA. Trimming removed 5 bases from V and 7 bases from J; junction bases left unmatched: 9. CDR3 length: 15 amino acids. Here the CDR3 DNA reads TGTGCCAGCAGCCCCCGGACAGGGAAAGACGGGGAGCTGTTTTTT. Translating it yields CASSPRTGKDGELFF.

This clone was picked up one time. The chain carries TRBV5-1 and TRBJ2-2; 8 bases are a match to TRBD2. Trimming cost V 0 bases and J 4 bases; bases outside gene matches: 2. CDR1 is SGHRS, CDR2 YFSETQ, per germline. The CDR3 runs 15 residues. The CDR3 loop reads CASSLAAGGTGELFF. DNA of the CDR3: TGCGCCAGCAGCTTGGCGGCGGGAGGCACCGGGGAGCTGTTTTTT. Combining the CDR3 with reference TRBV5-1 and TRBJ2-2 gives the whole variable domain KAGVTQTPRYLIKTRGQQVTLSCSPISGHRSVSWYQQTPGQGLQFLFEYFSETQRNKGNFPGRFSGRQFSNSRSEMNVSTLELGDSALYLCASSLAAGGTGELFFGEGSRLTVL.

The CDR3 bases are TGTGCCAGCACCCAGAGGACAGGGGGGGACGAGCAGTACTTC. Its translation is CASTQRTGGDEQYF. This chain connects TRBV6-5 to TRBJ2-7; 10 positions agree with TRBD1. The CDR3 is 14 residues long. Trimming at V came to 7 bases and at J to 5 bases, leaving 8 bases not matched to a gene. Germline V CDR1 and CDR2: MNHEY, SVGAGI.

The table lists this clone with many counts. CDR3 nucleotides: TGTGCCAGCAGCCCGGGGCTAGGGGACATTCAGTACTTC. This gives the protein CASSPGLGDIQYF. The V gene is TRBV13, the J gene TRBJ2-4; D tentatively fits TRBD1 or TRBD2 (5 bases each). The CDR3 spans 13 residues. Trimming cost V 5 bases and J 8 bases, with 13 bases left between them. Germline V CDR1 and CDR2: PRHDT, FYEKMQ (reference sequence).

With respect to this clone: This same CDR3 is encoded by further DNA sequences in the sample. The chain uses TRBV2 and TRBJ1-1, with 9 bases fitting TRBD1. Germline V CDR1 and CDR2: SNHLY, FYNNEI. The J segment lost 2 bases and the V segment lost 5 bases, leaving 3 bases of the junction unmatched. This CDR3 region has 14 residues. CDR3 loop: CASSTGGLNTEAFF. For the CDR3, the DNA is TGTGCCAGCAGTACAGGGGGCTTAAACACTGAAGCTTTCTTT.

The chain is built from TRBV10-3 and TRBJ2-5; D possibly corresponds to TRBD1 (5 bases). The CDR3 is made up of 11 amino acids. Germline V gene data show CDR1 as ENHRY and CDR2 as SYGVKD. V lost 0 bases to trimming and J lost 10 bases, with 6 bases between them. This CDR3 is CAISESRDQYF. CDR3 coding DNA: TGTGCCATCAGTGAGTCCAGGGACCAGTACTTC.

There are a few counts of this clone. The chain couples TRBV7-2 to TRBJ2-4, with D perhaps matching TRBD1 or TRBD2 (5 bases each). The CDR3 totals 15 residues. The V gene lost 5 bases and the J gene lost 3 bases, with 14 bases spanning the gap. The V gene's germline CDR1 is SGHTA and CDR2 FQGNSA. CDR3 amino acids: CASSPPGTGKNIQYF. Here the CDR3 DNA reads TGTGCCAGCAGCCCCCCAGGGACGGGCAAAAACATTCAGTACTTC. The full variable domain, in which reference TRBV7-2 and TRBJ2-4 provide the parts outside the CDR3, is GAGVSQSPSNKVTEKGKDVELRCDPISGHTALYWYRQSLGQGLEFLIYFQGNSAPDKSGLPSDRFSAERTGGSVSTLTIQRTQQEDSAVYLCASSPPGTGKNIQYFGAGTRLSVL.

In DNA, the CDR3 is TGTGCCAGCTCCCTGGAGCGGAGCTCCTACAATGAGCAGTTCTTC. Protein sequence: CASSLERSSYNEQFF. The rearrangement joins TRBV6-6 to TRBJ2-1; possible D gene TRBD2, 5 bases. The V gene lost 8 bases and the J gene lost 0 bases, with 14 bases spanning the gap. Per germline, CDR1 MNHNY and CDR2 SVGAGI (reference sequence). The CDR3 consists of 15 residues.

The chain carries TRBV5-4 and TRBJ2-5; D gene uncertain. There are 15 residues in the CDR3. The V gene lost 0 bases and the J gene lost 2 bases, with 11 bases spanning the gap. Germline CDR1 is SGHNT and CDR2 is YYREEE (reference sequence). CDR3 sequence (DNA): TGTGCCAGCAGCTTGGGCTCGCGGCTTCAAGAGACCCAGTACTTC. This translates into CASSLGSRLQETQYF.

The chain combines TRBV9 with TRBJ2-6, with 10 bases identical to TRBD1. The CDR3 contains 14 residues. The germline gives CDR1 SGDLS, CDR2 YYNGEE. J gave up 15 bases and V 3 bases, and 9 bases lay outside the gene matches. The CDR3, as DNA: TGTGCCAGCAGCGCTCGGGACAGGGGCCTTAGCCTGACTTTC. As protein: CASSARDRGLSLTF.

The chain uses TRBV9 and TRBJ2-1, with 16 nucleotides matching TRBD2. The length of the CDR3 is 18 residues. Looked up from germline, CDR1 is SGDLS and CDR2 is YYNGEE. Trimming removed 4 bases from V and 5 bases from J; junction bases left unmatched: 9. CDR3 nucleotide sequence: TGTGCCAGCAGCACGACACCGGGACTAGCGGGGGGGAACAATGAGCAGTTCTTC. Its translation: CASSTTPGLAGGNNEQFF.

This clone was counted between two and nine times. The gene calls are TRBV4-3 and TRBJ1-2; D gene unclear. From germline, CDR1 is LGHNA and CDR2 YSLEER. The CDR3 is made up of 13 amino acids. Trimming left V 4 bases short and J 4 bases short, with 10 bases between. DNA of the CDR3: TGCGCCAGCAGCCCCGAAGGGTTCTATGGCTACACCTTC. This codes for CASSPEGFYGYTF.

Only a few counts were recorded for this clone. CDR3 nucleotide sequence: TGTGCCAGCAGCTTGGTAGGGACTAGCGAAAACACCGGGGAGCTGTTTTTT. This encodes CASSLVGTSENTGELFF. The J gene is TRBJ2-2, the V gene TRBV5-4; the match to TRBD2 covers 10 bases. Losses at the gene ends were 0 bases for V and 2 bases for J; bases not matched to a gene: 4. The CDR3 loop spans 17 amino acids. CDR1 is SGHNT and CDR2 is YYREEE in the germline V gene (reference sequence).

There are a few counts of this clone. This rearrangement joins TRBV5-1 to TRBJ2-7; D is perhaps TRBD2 (6 bases). From germline, CDR1 is SGHRS and CDR2 YFSETQ. V was clipped by 6 bases and J by 7 bases, with 20 bases between them. The CDR3 has 14 amino acids. Written as DNA, the CDR3 is TGCGCCAGCAACCCATCCACGGGAGAAAGGGAGCAGTACTTC. Residues: CASNPSTGEREQYF.

This clone has just a few counts. This rearrangement joins TRBV7-6 to TRBJ1-5; D is unresolved. The CDR3 loop spans 15 amino acids. Looked up from germline, CDR1 is SGHVS and CDR2 is FNYEAQ. The ends were cut back, 0 bases at V and 6 bases at J, with 12 bases in the middle. CDR3 in DNA: TGTGCCAGCAGCTTAGCCCCAGCGTTCGGTCAGCCCCAGCATTTT. This gives the protein CASSLAPAFGQPQHF.

This clone was picked up a small number of times. The chain recombines TRBV29-1 with TRBJ1-1; D unresolved. CDR3 length: 13 amino acids. V gave up 6 bases and J gave up 6 bases, with 17 bases separating them. Per the germline V gene, CDR1 is SQVTM and CDR2 is ANQGSEA. CDR3 sequence reads: CSVPPGINSEAFF. DNA for the CDR3: TGCAGCGTCCCCCCGGGAATTAACTCTGAAGCTTTCTTT.

This chain connects TRBV6-5 to TRBJ2-3, with D perhaps TRBD2 (5 bases). V lost 6 bases and J lost 1, with 14 bases in between. In germline, CDR1 is MNHEY, CDR2 SVGAGI. This CDR3 is built from 15 residues. Written as DNA, the CDR3 is TGTGCCAGCAGCCGAAAGGGAGAGGGCACAGATACGCAGTATTTT. The encoded protein is CASSRKGEGTDTQYF.

This clone was observed a handful of times. V usage is TRBV9 and J usage is TRBJ2-7; D is uncertain. The CDR3 loop spans 13 amino acids. The germline V and J ends were trimmed by 2 bases and 2 bases, with 8 bases remaining between them. CDR1 is SGDLS and CDR2 is YYNGEE in the germline V gene. This CDR3 reads CASSVSGPYEQYF. CDR3 coding DNA: TGTGCCAGCAGCGTTTCGGGCCCCTACGAGCAGTACTTC.

The CDR3 DNA sequence: TGCGCCAGCAGCTTGGTGGCCACGGGAGAATCACCCCTCCACTTT. This encodes CASSLVATGESPLHF. The chain links TRBV5-1 to TRBJ1-6; D not resolved. Looked up from germline, CDR1 is SGHRS and CDR2 is YFSETQ. V was pared by 0 bases and J by 10 bases, with 14 bases between. This CDR3 spans 15 amino acids.

The chain uses TRBV5-1 and TRBJ1-3; TRBD1 is a possible D gene (5 bases). The CDR3 is 16 amino acids. CDR1 SGHRS and CDR2 YFSETQ come from the germline V gene. Trimming left V 0 bases short and J 2 bases short, with 12 bases between. The CDR3 region has the DNA TGCGCCAGCAGCTTGGGCGGTGGGGACCCTGGAAACACCATATATTTT. Amino acid sequence: CASSLGGGDPGNTIYF.